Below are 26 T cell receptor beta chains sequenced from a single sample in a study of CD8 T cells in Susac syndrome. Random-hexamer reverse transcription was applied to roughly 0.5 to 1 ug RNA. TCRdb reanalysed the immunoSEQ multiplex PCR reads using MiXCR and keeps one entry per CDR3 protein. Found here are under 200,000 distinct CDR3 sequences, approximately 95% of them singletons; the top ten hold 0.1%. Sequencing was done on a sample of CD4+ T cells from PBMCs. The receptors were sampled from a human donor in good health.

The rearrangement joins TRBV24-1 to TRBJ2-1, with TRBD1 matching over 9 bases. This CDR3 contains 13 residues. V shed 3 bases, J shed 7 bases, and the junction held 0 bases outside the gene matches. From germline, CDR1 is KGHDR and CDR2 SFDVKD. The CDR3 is CATSDGQGNEQFF. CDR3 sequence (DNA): TGTGCCACCAGTGATGGACAGGGGAATGAGCAGTTCTTC.

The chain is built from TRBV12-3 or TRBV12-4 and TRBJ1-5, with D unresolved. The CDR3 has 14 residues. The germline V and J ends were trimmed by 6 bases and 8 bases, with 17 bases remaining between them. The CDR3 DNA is TGTGCCAGCAGCCCCCGGGGTGAGGTGAAGCCCCAGCATTTT. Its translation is CASSPRGEVKPQHF.

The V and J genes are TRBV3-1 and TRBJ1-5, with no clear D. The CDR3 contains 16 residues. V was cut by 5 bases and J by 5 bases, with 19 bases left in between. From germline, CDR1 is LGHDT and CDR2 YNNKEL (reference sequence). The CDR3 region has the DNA TGTGCCAGCAGCGCCACCCGGGAGGGTTTTGATCAGCCCCAGCATTTT. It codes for CASSATREGFDQPQHF.

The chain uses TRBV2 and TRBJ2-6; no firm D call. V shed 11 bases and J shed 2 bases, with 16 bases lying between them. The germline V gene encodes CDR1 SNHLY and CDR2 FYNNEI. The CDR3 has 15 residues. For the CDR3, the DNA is TGTGCCGGAAAAAAGCGAGGTACTGGGGCCAACGTCCTGACTTTC. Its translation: CAGKKRGTGANVLTF.

The CDR3 sequence is CASSIGIRTANYGYTF. CDR3 DNA: TGTGCCAGTAGTATTGGGATACGGACAGCTAACTATGGCTACACCTTC. The chain employs TRBV19 and TRBJ1-2; a weak D match, TRBD1 (6 bases). CDR1 is LNHDA and CDR2 is SQIVND in the germline V gene (reference sequence). Trimming shortened V by 3 bases and J by 0 bases, and 14 bases separated the two germline ends. CDR3 length equals 16 residues.

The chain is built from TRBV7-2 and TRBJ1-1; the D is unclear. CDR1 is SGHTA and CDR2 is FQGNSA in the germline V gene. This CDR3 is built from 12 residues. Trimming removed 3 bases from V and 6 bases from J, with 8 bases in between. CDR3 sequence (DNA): TGTGCCAGCAGCTTTTGGGATGCTGAAGCTTTCTTT. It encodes CASSFWDAEAFF.

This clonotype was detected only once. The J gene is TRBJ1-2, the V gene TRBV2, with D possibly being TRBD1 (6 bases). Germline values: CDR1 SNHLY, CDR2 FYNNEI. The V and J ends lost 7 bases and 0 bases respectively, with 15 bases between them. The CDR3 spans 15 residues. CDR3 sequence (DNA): TGTGCCAGCATGTCGTGGACAGAGCCTAACTATGGCTACACCTTC. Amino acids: CASMSWTEPNYGYTF. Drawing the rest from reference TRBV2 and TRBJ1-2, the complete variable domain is EPEVTQTPSHQVTQMGQEVILRCVPISNHLYFYWYRQILGQKVEFLVSFYNNEISEKSEIFDDQFSVERPDGSNFTLKIRSTKLEDSAMYFCASMSWTEPNYGYTFGSGTRLTVV.

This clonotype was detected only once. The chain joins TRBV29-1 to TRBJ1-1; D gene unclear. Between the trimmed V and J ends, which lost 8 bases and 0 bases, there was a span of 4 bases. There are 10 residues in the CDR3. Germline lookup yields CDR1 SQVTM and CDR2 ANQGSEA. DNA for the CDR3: TGCAGCTTTCTGAACACTGAAGCTTTCTTT. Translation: CSFLNTEAFF.

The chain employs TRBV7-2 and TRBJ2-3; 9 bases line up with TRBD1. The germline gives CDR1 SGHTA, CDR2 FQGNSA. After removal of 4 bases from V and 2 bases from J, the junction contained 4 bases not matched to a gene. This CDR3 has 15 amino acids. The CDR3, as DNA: TGTGCCAGCAGCTCCGGACAGGGGTACACAGATACGCAGTATTTT. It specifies CASSSGQGYTDTQYF.

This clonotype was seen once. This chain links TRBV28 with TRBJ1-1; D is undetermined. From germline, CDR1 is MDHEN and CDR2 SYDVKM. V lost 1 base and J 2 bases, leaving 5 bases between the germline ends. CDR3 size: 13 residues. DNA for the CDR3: TGTGCCAGCAGTTTATCCAGTAACACTGAAGCTTTCTTT. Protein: CASSLSSNTEAFF.

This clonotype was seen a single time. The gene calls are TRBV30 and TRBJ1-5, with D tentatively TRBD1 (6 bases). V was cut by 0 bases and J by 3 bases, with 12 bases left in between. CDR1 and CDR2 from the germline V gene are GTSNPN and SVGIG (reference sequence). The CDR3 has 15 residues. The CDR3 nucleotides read TGTGCCTGGAGTGTACGGGGGCTGATCAATCAGCCCCAGCATTTT. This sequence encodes CAWSVRGLINQPQHF.

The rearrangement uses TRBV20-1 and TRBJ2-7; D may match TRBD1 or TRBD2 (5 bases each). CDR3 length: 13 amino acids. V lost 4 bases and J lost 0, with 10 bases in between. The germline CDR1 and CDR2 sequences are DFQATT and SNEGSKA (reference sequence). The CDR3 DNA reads TGCAGTGCTAAGGGACGTACCTCCTACGAGCAGTACGTC. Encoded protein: CSAKGRTSYEQYV.

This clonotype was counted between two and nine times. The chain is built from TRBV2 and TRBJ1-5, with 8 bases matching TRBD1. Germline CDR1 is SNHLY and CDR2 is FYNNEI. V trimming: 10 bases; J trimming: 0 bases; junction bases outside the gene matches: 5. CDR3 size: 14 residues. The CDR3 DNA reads TGTGCCACCTCAGGGGGCTATAGCAATCAGCCCCAGCATTTT. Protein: CATSGGYSNQPQHF.

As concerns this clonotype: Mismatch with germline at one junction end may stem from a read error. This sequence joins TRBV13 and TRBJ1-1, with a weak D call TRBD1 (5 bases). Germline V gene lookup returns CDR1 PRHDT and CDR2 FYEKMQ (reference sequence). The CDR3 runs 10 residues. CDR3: CASKGRVAFF. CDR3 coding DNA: TGTGCGAGCAAGGGACGGGTAGCTTTCTTT.

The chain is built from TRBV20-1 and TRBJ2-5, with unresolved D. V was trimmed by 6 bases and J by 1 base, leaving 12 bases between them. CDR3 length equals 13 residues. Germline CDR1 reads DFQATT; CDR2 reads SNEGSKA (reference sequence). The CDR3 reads CSAGRLSQETQYF. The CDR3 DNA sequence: TGCAGTGCCGGACGCCTAAGCCAAGAGACCCAGTACTTC.

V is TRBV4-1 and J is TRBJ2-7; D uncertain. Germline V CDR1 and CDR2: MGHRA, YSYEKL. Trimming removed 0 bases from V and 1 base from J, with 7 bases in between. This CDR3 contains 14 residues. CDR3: CASSQDRESYEQYV. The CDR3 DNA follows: TGCGCCAGCAGCCAAGATCGTGAGTCCTACGAGCAGTACGTC.

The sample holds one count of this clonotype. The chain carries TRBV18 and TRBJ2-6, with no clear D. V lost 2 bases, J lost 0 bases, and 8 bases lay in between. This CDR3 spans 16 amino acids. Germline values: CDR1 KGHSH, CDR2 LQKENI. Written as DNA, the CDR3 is TGTGCCAGCTCACCAAGGTTTGACTCTGGGGCCAACGTCCTGACTTTC. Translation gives CASSPRFDSGANVLTF.

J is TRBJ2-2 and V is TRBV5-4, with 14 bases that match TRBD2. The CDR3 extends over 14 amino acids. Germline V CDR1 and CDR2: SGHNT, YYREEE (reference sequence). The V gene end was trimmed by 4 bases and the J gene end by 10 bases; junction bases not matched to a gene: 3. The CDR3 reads CASSGTSGSLELFF. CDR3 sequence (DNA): TGTGCCAGCAGCGGGACTAGCGGGAGTCTGGAGCTGTTTTTT.

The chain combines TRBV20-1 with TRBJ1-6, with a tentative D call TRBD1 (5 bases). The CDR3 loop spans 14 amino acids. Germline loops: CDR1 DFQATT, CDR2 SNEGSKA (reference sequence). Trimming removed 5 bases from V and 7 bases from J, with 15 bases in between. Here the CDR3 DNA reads TGCAGTGCTCCCGTCGACAGCCCAAATTCACCCCTCCACTTT. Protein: CSAPVDSPNSPLHF.

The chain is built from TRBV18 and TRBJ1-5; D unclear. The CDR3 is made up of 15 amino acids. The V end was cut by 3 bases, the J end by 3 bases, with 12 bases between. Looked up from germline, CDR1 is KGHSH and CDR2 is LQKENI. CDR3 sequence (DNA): TGTGCCAGCTCACCTACGAGGCAGTCCAATCAGCCCCAGCATTTT. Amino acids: CASSPTRQSNQPQHF. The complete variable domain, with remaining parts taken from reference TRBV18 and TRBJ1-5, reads NAGVMQNPRHLVRRRGQEARLRCSPMKGHSHVYWYRQLPEEGLKFMVYLQKENIIDESGMPKERFSAEFPKEGPSILRIQQVVRGDSAAYFCASSPTRQSNQPQHFGDGTRLSIL.

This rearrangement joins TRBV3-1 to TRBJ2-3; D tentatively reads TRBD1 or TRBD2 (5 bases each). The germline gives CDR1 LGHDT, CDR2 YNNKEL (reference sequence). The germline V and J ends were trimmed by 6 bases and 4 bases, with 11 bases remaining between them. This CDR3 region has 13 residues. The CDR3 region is CASSLRGPDTQYF. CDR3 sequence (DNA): TGTGCCAGCAGTCTTCGGGGCCCAGATACGCAGTATTTT.

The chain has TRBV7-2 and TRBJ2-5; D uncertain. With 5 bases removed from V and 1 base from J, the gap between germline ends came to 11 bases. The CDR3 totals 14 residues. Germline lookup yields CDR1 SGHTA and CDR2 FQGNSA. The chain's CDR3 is CASSRMRVQETQYF. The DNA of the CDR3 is TGTGCCAGCAGCCGGATGCGTGTCCAAGAGACCCAGTACTTC. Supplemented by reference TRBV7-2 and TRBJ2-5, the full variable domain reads GAGVSQSPSNKVTEKGKDVELRCDPISGHTALYWYRQSLGQGLEFLIYFQGNSAPDKSGLPSDRFSAERTGGSVSTLTIQRTQQEDSAVYLCASSRMRVQETQYFGPGTRLLVL.

CDR3 residues: CASSQERPQFPFF. The CDR3 nucleotides read TGTGCCAGCAGCCAAGAGCGGCCTCAGTTTCCGTTCTTC. The rearrangement links TRBV14 to TRBJ2-1; D unclear. The V gene lost 0 bases and the J gene lost 15 bases, with 15 bases spanning the gap. This CDR3 contains 13 residues. Germline CDR1 reads SGHDN; CDR2 reads FVKESK.

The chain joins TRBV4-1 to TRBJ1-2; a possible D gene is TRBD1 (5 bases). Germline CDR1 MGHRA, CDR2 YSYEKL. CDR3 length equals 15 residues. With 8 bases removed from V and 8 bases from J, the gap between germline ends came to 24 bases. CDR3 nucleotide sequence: TGCGCCAGCGGGCTGCGGGTGTCAGGGTTCGGCGGCTACACCTTC. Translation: CASGLRVSGFGGYTF.

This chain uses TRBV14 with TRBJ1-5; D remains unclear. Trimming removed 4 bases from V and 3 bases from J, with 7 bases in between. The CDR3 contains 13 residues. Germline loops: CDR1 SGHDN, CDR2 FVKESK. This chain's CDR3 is CASSPGFNQPQHF. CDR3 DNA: TGTGCCAGCAGCCCGGGGTTCAATCAGCCCCAGCATTTT.

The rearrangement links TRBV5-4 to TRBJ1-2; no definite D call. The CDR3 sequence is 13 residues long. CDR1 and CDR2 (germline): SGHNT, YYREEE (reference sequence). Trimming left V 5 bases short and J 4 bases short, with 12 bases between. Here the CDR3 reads CASSSDPSYGYTF. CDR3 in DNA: TGTGCCAGCAGTTCGGACCCGAGCTATGGCTACACCTTC.